The source of this T cell receptor beta chain is a study of cytotoxic CD8 clonotypes in ibrutinib-treated CLL. TCRdb's copy holds only in-frame clones and misses some; the assay was immunoSEQ multiplex PCR. The sample shows about 180,000 clones, around 80% of them seen only once. The CDR3 is made up of 14 amino acids. V lost 1 base to trimming and J lost 5 bases, with 12 bases between them. Germline loops: CDR1 SGHVS, CDR2 FQNEAQ. The chain joins TRBV7-8 to TRBJ2-7, with D uncertain. The TCR sequence derives from a human donor with chronic lymphocytic leukemia. Sequencing was performed on PBMCs, taken after 24 months of ibrutinib treatment. The CDR3: CASSLVQAVHEQYF. In DNA form, the CDR3 reads TGTGCCAGCAGCTTAGTGCAAGCCGTCCACGAGCAGTACTTC.